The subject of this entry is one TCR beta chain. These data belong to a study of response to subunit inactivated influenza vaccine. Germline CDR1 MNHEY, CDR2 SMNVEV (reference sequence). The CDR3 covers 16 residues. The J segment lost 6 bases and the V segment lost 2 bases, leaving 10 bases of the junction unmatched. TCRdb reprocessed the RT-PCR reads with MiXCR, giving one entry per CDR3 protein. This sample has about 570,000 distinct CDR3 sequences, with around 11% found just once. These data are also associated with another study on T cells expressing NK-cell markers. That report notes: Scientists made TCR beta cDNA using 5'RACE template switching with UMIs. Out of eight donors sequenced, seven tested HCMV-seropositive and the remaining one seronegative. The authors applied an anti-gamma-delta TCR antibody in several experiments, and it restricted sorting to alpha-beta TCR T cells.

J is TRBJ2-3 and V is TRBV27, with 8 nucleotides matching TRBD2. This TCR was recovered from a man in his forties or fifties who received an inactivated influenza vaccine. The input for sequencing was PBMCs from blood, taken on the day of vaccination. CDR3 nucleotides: TGTGCCAGCAGTTTACTACCGGGACTAGAGTCCGATACGCAGTATTTT. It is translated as CASSLLPGLESDTQYF.